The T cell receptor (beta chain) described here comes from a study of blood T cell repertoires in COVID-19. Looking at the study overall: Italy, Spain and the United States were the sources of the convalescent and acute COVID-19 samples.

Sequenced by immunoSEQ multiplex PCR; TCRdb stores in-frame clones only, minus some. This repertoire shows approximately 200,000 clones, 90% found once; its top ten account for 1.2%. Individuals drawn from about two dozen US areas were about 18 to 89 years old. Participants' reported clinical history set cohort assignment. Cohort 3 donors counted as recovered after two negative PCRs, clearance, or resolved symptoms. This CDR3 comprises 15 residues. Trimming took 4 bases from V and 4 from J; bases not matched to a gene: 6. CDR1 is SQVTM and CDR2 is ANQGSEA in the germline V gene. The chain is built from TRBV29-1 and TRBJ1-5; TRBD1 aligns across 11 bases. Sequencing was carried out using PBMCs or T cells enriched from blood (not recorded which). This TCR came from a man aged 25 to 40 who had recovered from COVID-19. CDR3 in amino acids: CSVGTGGQGNQPQHF. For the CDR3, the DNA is TGCAGCGTTGGGACAGGGGGCCAGGGGAATCAGCCCCAGCATTTT.